The following is a TCR beta chain sequence with its context. The target antigen is unknown. Clones were read by immunoSEQ multiplex PCR, and TCRdb kept only the in-frame ones, dropping some. The sample has about 100,000 clones; just over 90% are singletons. These data originate in a study of T cell responses to AZD1222 COVID-19 vaccine. CDR1 LNHDA and CDR2 SQIVND come from the germline V gene (reference sequence). J was trimmed by 0 bases and V by 1 base; bases with no gene match: 5. This CDR3 region has 16 residues. Study-wide results and limits: Close to half of all spike-specific TCRs reportedly target regions of the variants that are unmutated. Females made up more of the donors, who were largely white British, and clonal diversity may have come out too low. Only after the peak T cell response were repertoires sampled.

The V call is TRBV19, the J call TRBJ1-2, with 7 bases identical to TRBD1. This TCR was recovered from an adult who received the AZD1222 COVID-19 vaccine. The specimen was peripheral blood, collected 28 days after the second AZD1222 dose. The CDR3 spells CASSIAGGQPNYGYTF. The CDR3 DNA sequence: TGTGCCAGTAGTATAGCGGGGGGACAGCCTAACTATGGCTACACCTTC.